These T cell receptor beta chains were read from a single sample in a study of patients and donors after allogeneic stem cell transplantation. TCRdb re-analysed the RT-PCR reads in MiXCR, keeping a single row per CDR3 protein. The table records 410,000 or so distinct CDR3 sequences, approximately 16% of them present only once. Sequencing was performed on blood, either unsorted or a sorted T cell fraction (not recorded which). The receptors come from a human donor who was either an allogeneic HSCT recipient or a stem cell or donor lymphocyte infusion donor (not recorded which). It is not recorded whose cells these are; they may come from a transplant donor. The CDR3 runs from the conserved cysteine through the conserved F or W. The D gene is left open where the match is weak. Clone sizes are given selectively: once, few, many, or a class where the clone is expanded.

V gene	D gene	clone size	J gene	CDR3 DNA	CDR3 protein
TRBV9	TRBD2	.	TRBJ2-1	TGTGCCAGCAGCGTAGCTAGCGGGGGGGCCAAGGACAATGAGCAGTTCTTC	CASSVASGGAKDNEQFF
TRBV12-3/TRBV12-4	TRBD2	few	TRBJ2-3	TGTGCCAGCAGTTGGGGAGCGGGAGGGCCGAATACGCAGTATTTT	CASSWGAGGPNTQYF
TRBV20-1	TRBD2	.	TRBJ2-3	TGCAGTGCCGCGGGGCGGGGGGCATCAGATACGCAGTATTTT	CSAAGRGASDTQYF
TRBV9	.	few	TRBJ1-2	TGTGCCAGCAGCGTAGGCCTACTGGGTCAGAACTATGGCTACACCTTC	CASSVGLLGQNYGYTF
TRBV11-1	.	few	TRBJ1-1	TGTGCCAGCAGCTTAAAATCGGGTCGTGGGGTCATGAACACTGAAGCTTTCTTT	CASSLKSGRGVMNTEAFF
TRBV14	.	.	TRBJ1-2	TGTGCCAGCAGCCAAGATTTATCTCGGGGCTACACCTTC	CASSQDLSRGYTF
TRBV7-8	.	.	TRBJ1-2	TGTGCCAGCAACCCTACGCGGTGGGGGACCCCTATCACCTTC	CASNPTRWGTPITF
TRBV7-2	.	.	TRBJ1-2	TGTGCCAGCAGCTTAGGACGGAGCAACCATGGCTACACCTTC	CASSLGRSNHGYTF
TRBV5-6	.	.	TRBJ2-7	TGTGCCAGCAGCCCAAGGCGGGAATACGGAACCTACGAGCAGTACTTC	CASSPRREYGTYEQYF
TRBV4-1	.	many	TRBJ2-2	TGCGCCAGCCTTGAGAGACACTCTCTGTGGGGGGAGCTGTTTTTT	CASLERHSLWGELFF
TRBV13	.	.	TRBJ1-3	TGTGCCAGCAGCCTATCGCACCGGGACAAAAATTTT	CASSLSHRDKNF
TRBV9	TRBD1	few	TRBJ1-5	TGTGCCAGCAGCCCCTGGGACAGGCTCTATCAGCCCCAGCATTTT	CASSPWDRLYQPQHF
TRBV3-1	TRBD2	few	TRBJ2-1	TGTGCCAGCAGCCAAGAAACCTACGGAAGGGTAGTAGCGGGATCGGATGAGCAGTTCTTC	CASSQETYGRVVAGSDEQFF
TRBV5-1	TRBD1	many	TRBJ2-1	TGCGCCAGCAGCCTAGGGACAGAGTACAATGAGCAGTTCTTC	CASSLGTEYNEQFF
TRBV2	TRBD1	few	TRBJ2-2	TGTGCCAGCAGGCAGCCGGGACAGAAAAACACCGGGGAGCTGTTTTTT	CASRQPGQKNTGELFF
TRBV19	.	few	TRBJ2-4	TGTGCCAGTAGTACCCCCATCGGGTTGGAAAACATTCAGTACTTC	CASSTPIGLENIQYF
TRBV20-1	TRBD1	many	TRBJ1-5	TGCAGTGCTAGAGATGGGGACAGTTCCCAACCCCAGCATTTT	CSARDGDSSQPQHF